Shown below are 10 T cell receptor beta chains from a single sample sequenced in a study of early T cells in non-severe SARS-CoV-2 infection. TCRdb recomputed calls from the 5' RACE reads with MiXCR, one row per CDR3 protein. There are under 85,000 distinct CDR3 sequences in the sample; 12% occur only once, and about 14% lies in the top ten. Sequencing used whole blood, obtained at baseline. The source of these receptors is an adult who was a healthcare worker with PCR-confirmed SARS-CoV-2 infection or an uninfected control (not recorded which). The donor label of this sample is uncertain.

A few counts support this clonotype. The chain uses TRBV2 and TRBJ1-6; D gene unclear. Germline V gives CDR1 SNHLY, CDR2 FYNNEI. The V and J ends lost 6 bases and 0 bases respectively, with 15 bases between them. The CDR3 has 17 amino acids. The CDR3 loop reads CASRDGRQSSYNSPLHF. CDR3 sequence (DNA): TGTGCCAGCAGGGACGGACGGCAAAGCTCCTATAATTCACCCCTCCACTTT.

This clonotype occurred a few times. The genes are TRBV3-1 and TRBJ2-7; TRBD2 agrees at 8 bases. V lost 0 bases to trimming and J lost 5 bases; unmatched junction nucleotides: 12. CDR3 size: 17 residues. Germline V lookup: CDR1 LGHDT, CDR2 YNNKEL (reference sequence). The chain's CDR3 is CASSQDGSGSSLNEQYF. CDR3 DNA sequence: TGTGCCAGCAGCCAAGATGGGAGCGGGAGCTCGCTTAACGAGCAGTACTTC.

V gene TRBV28 combines with J gene TRBJ2-1, with 9 bases fitting TRBD1. The V gene's germline CDR1 is MDHEN and CDR2 SYDVKM. J was trimmed by 8 bases and V by 10 bases; bases with no gene match: 12. The CDR3 runs 14 residues. CDR3 DNA sequence: TGTGCCATCCCGGGACAGGGACTTGTCGATGAGCAGTTCTTC. This translates into CAIPGQGLVDEQFF.

The chain employs TRBV3-1 and TRBJ2-7; D is unresolved. Germline V gene sequence: CDR1 LGHDT, CDR2 YNNKEL (reference sequence). The CDR3 spans 14 residues. The V end was cut by 2 bases, the J end by 0 bases, with 8 bases between. Written as DNA, the CDR3 is TGTGCCAGCAGCCAATTCGGCGGCTCCTACGAGCAGTACTTC. It is translated as CASSQFGGSYEQYF.

This clonotype appeared a few times. This chain links TRBV18 with TRBJ1-1; D ambiguous. The CDR3 runs 12 residues. Trimming cost V 5 bases and J 5 bases, with 9 bases left between them. CDR1 is KGHSH and CDR2 is LQKENI in the germline V gene. CDR3 in amino acids: CASSEDRTEAFF. In DNA form, the CDR3 reads TGTGCCAGCTCAGAAGACCGGACTGAAGCTTTCTTT.

This clonotype has a handful of counts. This chain joins TRBV10-3 and TRBJ2-2; D gene ambiguous. This CDR3 is built from 13 residues. Trimming stripped 2 bases from V and 1 base from J, with 2 bases between. Per the germline V gene, CDR1 is ENHRY and CDR2 is SYGVKD. The CDR3 coding sequence is TGTGCCATCAGTGAGGAGAACACCGGGGAGCTGTTTTTT. Amino acid sequence: CAISEENTGELFF.

This rearrangement joins TRBV29-1 to TRBJ1-1, with 9 bases lining up with TRBD1. Trimming removed 7 bases from V and 1 base from J; junction bases left unmatched: 1. In germline, CDR1 is SQVTM, CDR2 ANQGSEA. CDR3 length: 12 residues. The CDR3 DNA follows: TGCAGCGGACAGGGGGGGAACACTGAAGCTTTCTTT. As protein: CSGQGGNTEAFF. Full variable domain (outside the CDR3, taken from reference TRBV29-1 and TRBJ1-1): SAVISQKPSRDICQRGTSLTIQCQVDSQVTMMFWYRQQPGQSLTLIATANQGSEATYESGFVIDKFPISRPNLTFSTLTVSNMSPEDSSIYLCSGQGGNTEAFFGQGTRLTVV.

This clonotype was detected only a few times. This chain joins TRBV6-6 and TRBJ1-2; 8 bases agree with TRBD1. The germline CDR1 and CDR2 sequences are MNHNY and SVGAGI (reference sequence). V trimming: 8 bases; J trimming: 8 bases; junction bases outside the gene matches: 10. The CDR3 is made up of 13 amino acids. The CDR3: CASQLAQGEGYTF. DNA of the CDR3: TGTGCCAGCCAATTAGCACAGGGGGAAGGCTACACCTTC.

This clonotype was seen ten or more times. The chain carries TRBV18 and TRBJ1-3; D is perhaps TRBD1 (6 bases). The V and J ends lost 0 bases and 4 bases respectively, with 10 bases between them. The germline CDR1 and CDR2 sequences are KGHSH and LQKENI. The CDR3 contains 15 residues. CDR3 amino acids: CASSPPGATGNTIYF. CDR3 nucleotide sequence: TGTGCCAGCTCACCACCGGGGGCTACAGGAAACACCATATATTTT.

This clonotype was seen repeatedly, ten times or more. This rearrangement joins TRBV5-1 to TRBJ2-1, with TRBD2 as a possible D gene (5 bases). The CDR3 is 14 residues long. Germline CDR1 reads SGHRS; CDR2 reads YFSETQ. V lost 0 bases and J lost 7, with 11 bases in between. The CDR3 sequence is CASSLERSWNEQFF. The CDR3 bases are TGCGCCAGCAGCTTGGAGCGGAGTTGGAATGAGCAGTTCTTC.